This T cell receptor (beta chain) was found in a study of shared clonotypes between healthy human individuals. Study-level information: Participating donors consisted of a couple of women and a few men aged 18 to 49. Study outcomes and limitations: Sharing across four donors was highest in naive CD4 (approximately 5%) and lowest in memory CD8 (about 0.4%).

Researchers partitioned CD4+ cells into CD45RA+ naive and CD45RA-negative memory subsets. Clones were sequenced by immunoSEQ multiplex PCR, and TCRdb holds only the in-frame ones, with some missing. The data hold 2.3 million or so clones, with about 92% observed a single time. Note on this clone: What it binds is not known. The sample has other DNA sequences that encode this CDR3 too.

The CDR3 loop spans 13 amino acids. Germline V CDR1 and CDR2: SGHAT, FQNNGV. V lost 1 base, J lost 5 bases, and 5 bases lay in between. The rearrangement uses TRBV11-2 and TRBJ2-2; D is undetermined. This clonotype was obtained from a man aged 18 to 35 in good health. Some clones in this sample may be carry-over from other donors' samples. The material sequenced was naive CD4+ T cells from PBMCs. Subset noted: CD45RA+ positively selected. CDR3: CASSLAATGELFF. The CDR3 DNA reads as TGTGCCAGCAGCTTAGCCGCTACCGGGGAGCTGTTTTTT.